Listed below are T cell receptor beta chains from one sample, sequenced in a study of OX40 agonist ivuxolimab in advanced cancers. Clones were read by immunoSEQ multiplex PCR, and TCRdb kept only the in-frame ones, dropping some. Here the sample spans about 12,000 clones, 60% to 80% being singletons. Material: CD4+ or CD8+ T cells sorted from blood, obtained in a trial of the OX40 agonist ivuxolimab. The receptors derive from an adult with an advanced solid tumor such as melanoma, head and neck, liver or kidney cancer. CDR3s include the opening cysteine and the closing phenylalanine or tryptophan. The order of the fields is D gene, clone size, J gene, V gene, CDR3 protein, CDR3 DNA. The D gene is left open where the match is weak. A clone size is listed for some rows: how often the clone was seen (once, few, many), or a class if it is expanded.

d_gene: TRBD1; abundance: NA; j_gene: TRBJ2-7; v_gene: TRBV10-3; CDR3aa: CAISASGTGDEQYF; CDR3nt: TGTGCCATCAGTGCTTCCGGGACAGGGGACGAGCAGTACTTC
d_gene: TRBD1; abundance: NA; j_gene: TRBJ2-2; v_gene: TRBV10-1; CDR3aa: CASSDSDRVSWELFF; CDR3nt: TGCGCCAGCAGTGACAGCGACAGGGTAAGTTGGGAGCTGTTTTTT
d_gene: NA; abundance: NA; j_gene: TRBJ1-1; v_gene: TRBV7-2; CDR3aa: CASSLEWIGGGAFF; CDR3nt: TGTGCCAGCAGCTTAGAGTGGATTGGGGGTGGAGCTTTCTTT
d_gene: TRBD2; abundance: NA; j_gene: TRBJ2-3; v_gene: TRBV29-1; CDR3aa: CSAPWREGTDTQYF; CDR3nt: TGCAGCGCCCCATGGCGGGAGGGGACAGATACGCAGTATTTT
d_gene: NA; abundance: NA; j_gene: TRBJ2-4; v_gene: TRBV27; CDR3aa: CASSSLPAGESELAKNIQYF; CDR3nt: TGTGCCAGCAGTTCCCTCCCGGCAGGGGAGTCTGAACTAGCCAAAAACATTCAGTACTTC
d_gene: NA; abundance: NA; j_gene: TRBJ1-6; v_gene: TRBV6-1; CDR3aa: CASSDSRNVISPLHF; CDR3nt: TGTGCCAGCAGTGATAGTAGAAACGTCATTTCACCCCTCCACTTT
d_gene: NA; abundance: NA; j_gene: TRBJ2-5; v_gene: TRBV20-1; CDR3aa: CSATNKETQYF; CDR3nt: TGCAGTGCTACGAACAAAGAGACCCAGTACTTC
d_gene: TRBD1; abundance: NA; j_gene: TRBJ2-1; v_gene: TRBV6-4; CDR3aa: CASSETGDGSYNEQFF; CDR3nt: TGTGCCAGCAGTGAGACAGGGGATGGGTCCTACAATGAGCAGTTCTTC
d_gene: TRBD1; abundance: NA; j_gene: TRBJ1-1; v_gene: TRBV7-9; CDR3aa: CASSLVWDSKSSMNTEAFF; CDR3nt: TGTGCCAGCAGCTTAGTCTGGGACAGCAAATCTTCCATGAACACTGAAGCTTTCTTT
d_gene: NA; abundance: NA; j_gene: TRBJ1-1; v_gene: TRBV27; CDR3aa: CASSFTKADRLNTEAFF; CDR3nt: TGTGCCAGCAGTTTTACCAAAGCGGACAGACTGAACACTGAAGCTTTCTTT
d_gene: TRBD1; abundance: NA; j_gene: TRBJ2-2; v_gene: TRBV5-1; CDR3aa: CASSGPWDREYTGELFF; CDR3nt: TGCGCCAGCAGCGGCCCCTGGGACAGGGAATACACCGGGGAGCTGTTTTTT
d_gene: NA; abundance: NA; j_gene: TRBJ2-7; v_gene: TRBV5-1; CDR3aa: CASSLTGTLAYEQYF; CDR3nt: TGCGCCAGCAGCTTGACCGGGACATTGGCCTACGAGCAGTACTTC
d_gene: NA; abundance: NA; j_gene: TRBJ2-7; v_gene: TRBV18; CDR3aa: CASSGLDSYEQYF; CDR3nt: TGTGCCAGCTCCGGACTGGACTCCTACGAGCAGTACTTC
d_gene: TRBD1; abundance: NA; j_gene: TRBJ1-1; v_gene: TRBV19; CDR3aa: CASSIDGAGGRTEAFF; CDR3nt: TGTGCCAGTAGTATAGACGGGGCAGGGGGCAGAACTGAAGCTTTCTTT
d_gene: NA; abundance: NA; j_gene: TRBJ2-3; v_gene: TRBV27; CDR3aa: CASSSLTTLRGTDTQYF; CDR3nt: TGTGCCAGTAGTTCACTAACCACCCTACGAGGGACAGATACGCAGTATTTT
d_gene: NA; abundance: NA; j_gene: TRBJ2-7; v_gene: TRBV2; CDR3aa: CASSYPDEQYF; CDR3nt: TGTGCCAGCAGTTACCCGGACGAGCAGTACTTC
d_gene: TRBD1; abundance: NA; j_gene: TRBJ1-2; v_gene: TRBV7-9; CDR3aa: CASSPDRGYGYTF; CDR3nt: TGTGCCAGCAGCCCTGACAGGGGGTATGGCTACACCTTC
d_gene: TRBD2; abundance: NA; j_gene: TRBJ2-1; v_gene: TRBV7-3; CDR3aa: CASSSGNNNEQFF; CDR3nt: TGTGCCAGCAGCAGCGGGAATAACAATGAGCAGTTCTTC
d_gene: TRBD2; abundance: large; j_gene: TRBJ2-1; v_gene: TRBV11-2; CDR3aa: CASSSGLAGAPSNEQFF; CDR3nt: TGTGCCAGCAGCTCGGGACTAGCGGGAGCCCCGTCCAATGAGCAGTTCTTC
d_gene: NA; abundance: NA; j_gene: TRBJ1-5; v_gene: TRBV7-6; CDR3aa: CASSLADKEGNQPQHF; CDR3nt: TGTGCCAGCAGCTTAGCCGACAAAGAGGGCAATCAGCCCCAGCATTTT
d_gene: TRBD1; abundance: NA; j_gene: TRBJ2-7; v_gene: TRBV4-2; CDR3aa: CASSQEPQGRYEQYF; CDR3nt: TGTGCCAGCAGCCAAGAGCCACAGGGGAGATACGAGCAGTACTTC
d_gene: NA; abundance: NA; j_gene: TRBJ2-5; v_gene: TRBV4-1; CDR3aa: CASSQVLRGQETQYF; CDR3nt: TGCGCCAGCAGCCAAGTTCTGAGGGGCCAAGAGACCCAGTACTTC
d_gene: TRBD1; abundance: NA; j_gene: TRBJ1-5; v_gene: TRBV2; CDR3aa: CASSEAMTGSNQPQHF; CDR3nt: TGTGCCAGCAGTGAAGCTATGACAGGGAGCAATCAGCCCCAGCATTTT
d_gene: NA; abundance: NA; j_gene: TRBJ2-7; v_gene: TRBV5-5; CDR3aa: CASRLSSYEQYF; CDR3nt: TGTGCCAGTCGACTAAGCTCCTACGAGCAGTACTTC
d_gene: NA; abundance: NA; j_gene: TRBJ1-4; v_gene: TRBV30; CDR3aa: CAWKGNEKLFF; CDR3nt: TGTGCCTGGAAGGGGAATGAAAAACTGTTTTTT
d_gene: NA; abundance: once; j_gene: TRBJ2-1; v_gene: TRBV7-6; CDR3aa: CASSEEIRSYNEQFF; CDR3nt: TGTGCCAGCAGCGAAGAAATCCGCTCCTACAATGAGCAGTTCTTC
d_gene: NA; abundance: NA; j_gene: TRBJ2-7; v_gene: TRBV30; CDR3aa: CAWREGWDGWYF; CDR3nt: TGTGCCTGGAGAGAGGGTTGGGACGGGTGGTACTTC
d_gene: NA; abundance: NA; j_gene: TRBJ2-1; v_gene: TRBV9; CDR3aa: CASSVVVRRASDNEQFF; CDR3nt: TGTGCCAGCAGCGTAGTAGTTAGGAGGGCCTCCGACAATGAGCAGTTCTTC
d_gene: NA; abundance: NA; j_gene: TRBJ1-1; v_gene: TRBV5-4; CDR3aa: CASSLGMGARALAFF; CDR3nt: TGTGCCAGCAGCTTGGGTATGGGGGCGCGGGCCCTAGCTTTCTTT
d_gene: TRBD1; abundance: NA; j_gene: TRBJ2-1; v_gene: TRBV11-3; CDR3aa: CASSVQGAKEQFF; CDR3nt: TGTGCCAGCAGCGTACAGGGGGCGAAGGAGCAGTTCTTC
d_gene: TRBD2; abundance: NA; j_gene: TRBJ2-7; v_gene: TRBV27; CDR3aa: CASSPGTNEQYF; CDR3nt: TGTGCCAGCAGTCCAGGGACTAACGAGCAGTACTTC
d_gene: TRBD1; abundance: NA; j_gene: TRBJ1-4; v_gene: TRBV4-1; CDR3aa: CASSQGQGNEKLFF; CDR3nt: TGCGCCAGCAGCCAGGGACAGGGTAATGAAAAACTGTTTTTT
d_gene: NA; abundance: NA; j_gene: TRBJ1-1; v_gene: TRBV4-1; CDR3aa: CASSQDSHSKNTEAFF; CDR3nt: TGCGCCAGCAGCCAAGATTCCCACAGTAAGAACACTGAAGCTTTCTTT
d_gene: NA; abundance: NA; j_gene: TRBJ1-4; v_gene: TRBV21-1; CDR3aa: CASPKKEGAQGKLFF; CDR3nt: TGTGCCAGCCCCAAGAAAGAGGGGGCGCAAGGAAAACTGTTTTTT
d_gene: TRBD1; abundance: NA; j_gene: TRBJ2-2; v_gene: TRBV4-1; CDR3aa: CASSQGTGGTGELFF; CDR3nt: TGCGCCAGCAGCCAGGGAACAGGGGGAACCGGGGAGCTGTTTTTT
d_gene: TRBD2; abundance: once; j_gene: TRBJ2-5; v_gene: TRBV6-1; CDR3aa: CASSPLAGLQETQYF; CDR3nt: TGTGCCAGCAGCCCCCTAGCGGGACTTCAAGAGACCCAGTACTTC
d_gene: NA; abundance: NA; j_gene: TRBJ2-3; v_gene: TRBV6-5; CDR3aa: CASRADTQYF; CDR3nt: TGTGCCAGCCGGGCAGATACGCAGTATTTT
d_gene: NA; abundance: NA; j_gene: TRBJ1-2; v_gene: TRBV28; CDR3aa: CASSLDYGYTF; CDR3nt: TGTGCCAGCAGTTTAGACTATGGCTACACCTTC